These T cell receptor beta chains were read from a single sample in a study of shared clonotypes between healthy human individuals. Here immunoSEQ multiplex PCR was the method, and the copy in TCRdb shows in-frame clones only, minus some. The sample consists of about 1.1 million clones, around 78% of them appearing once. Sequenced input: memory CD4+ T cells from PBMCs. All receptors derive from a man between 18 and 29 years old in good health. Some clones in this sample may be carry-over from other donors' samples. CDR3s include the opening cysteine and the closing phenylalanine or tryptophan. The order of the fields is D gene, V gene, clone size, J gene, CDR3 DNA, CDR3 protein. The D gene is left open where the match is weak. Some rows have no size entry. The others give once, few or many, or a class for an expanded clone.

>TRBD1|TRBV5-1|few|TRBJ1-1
TGCGCCAGCAGCTTGGGGGACCTAGGGGGCGGCACTGAAGCTTTCTTT
CASSLGDLGGGTEAFF
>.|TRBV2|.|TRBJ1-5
TGTGCCAGCAGTGGGGGTCATCAGCCCCAGCATTTT
CASSGGHQPQHF
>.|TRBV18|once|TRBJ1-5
TGTGCCAGCTCACTGAGCAATCAGCCCCAGCATTTT
CASSLSNQPQHF
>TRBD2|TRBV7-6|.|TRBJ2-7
TGTGCCAGCAGCAAAGGACTAGCGGAATCTGCACAGTACTTC
CASSKGLAESAQYF
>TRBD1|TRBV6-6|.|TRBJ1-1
TGTGCCAGCAGTCCCGCCGGGACAGGGGTCAGAGCTTTCTTT
CASSPAGTGVRAFF
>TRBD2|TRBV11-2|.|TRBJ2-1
TGTGCCAGCAGCTGGACCCTAACTAGCGCGACGGTGGTTAATGAGCAGTTCTTC
CASSWTLTSATVVNEQFF
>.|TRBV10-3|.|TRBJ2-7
TGTGCCACGGGGAGCTCCTACGAGCAGTACTTC
CATGSSYEQYF
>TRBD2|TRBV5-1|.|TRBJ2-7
TGCGCCAGCAGCTCGGCTAGCGGGAGGGCCTACGAGCAGTACTTC
CASSSASGRAYEQYF
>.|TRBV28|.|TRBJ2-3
TGTGCCAGCAGTTTACTGGCAGATACGCAGTATTTT
CASSLLADTQYF
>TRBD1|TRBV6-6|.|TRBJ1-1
TGTGCCAGCAGTTCCGCGACAGGGAGTGGAACTGAAGCTTTCTTT
CASSSATGSGTEAFF
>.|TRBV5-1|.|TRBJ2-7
TGCGCCAGCAGCTCCGGGTTCCTGGAGCAGTACTTC
CASSSGFLEQYF
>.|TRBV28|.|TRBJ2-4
TGTGCCAGCAGTTTAGGTCTAGCCAAAAACATTCAGTACTTC
CASSLGLAKNIQYF
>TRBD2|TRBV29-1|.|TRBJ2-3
TGCAGCGTTGATTCGGGACTAGCGACAGATACGCAGTATTTT
CSVDSGLATDTQYF
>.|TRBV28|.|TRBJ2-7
TGTGCCAGCAGTTTTGGACAGTCCCGCACCGCCGAGCAGTACTTC
CASSFGQSRTAEQYF
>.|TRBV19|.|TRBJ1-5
TGTGCCAGTAGCTGGGCACGGAGCAATCAGCCCCAGCATTTT
CASSWARSNQPQHF
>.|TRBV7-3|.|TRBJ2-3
TGTGCCAGCAGCTTAAAAGGGGAGGACAGAACAGATACGCAGTATTTT
CASSLKGEDRTDTQYF
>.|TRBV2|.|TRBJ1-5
TGTGCCAGCACCGAAGCGGGTATTAGCAATCAGCCCCAGCATTTT
CASTEAGISNQPQHF
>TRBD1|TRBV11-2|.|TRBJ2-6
TGTGCCAGCAGCTTAAGCGGACAGGGGGCCCCTGGGGCCAACGTCCTGACTTTC
CASSLSGQGAPGANVLTF
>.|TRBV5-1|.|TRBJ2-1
TGCGCCAGCAGCCTCGGACTTCCAACCCTAAACAGAGTCAATGAGCAGTTCTTC
CASSLGLPTLNRVNEQFF
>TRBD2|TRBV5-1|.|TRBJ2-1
TGCGCCAGCAGCCCTGGGGGGGAGCCCTACAATGAGCAGTTCTTC
CASSPGGEPYNEQFF
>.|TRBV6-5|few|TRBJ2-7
TGTGCCAGCAGTTATAAACTTTCCTCCTACGAGCAGTACTTC
CASSYKLSSYEQYF
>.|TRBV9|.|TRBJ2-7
TGTGCCAGCAGCCCCCAGCCATGGGGAGTTGAGCAGTACTTC
CASSPQPWGVEQYF
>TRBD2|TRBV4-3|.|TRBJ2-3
TGCGCCAGCAGCCAAGTGACTAGCGGATACACAGATACGCAGTATTTT
CASSQVTSGYTDTQYF
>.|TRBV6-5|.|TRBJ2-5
TGTGCCAGCAGTTACTTATCGGGGGCGCCGAAGGAGACCCAGTACTTC
CASSYLSGAPKETQYF
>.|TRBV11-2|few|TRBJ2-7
TGTGCCAGCAGCTTCCGGTCGACAGTATACGAGCAGTACTTC
CASSFRSTVYEQYF
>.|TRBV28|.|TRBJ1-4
TGTGCCAGCCGCGGGCAGGGCGAAGAAAAACTGTTTTTT
CASRGQGEEKLFF
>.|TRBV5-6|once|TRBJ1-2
TGTGCCAGCAGCTTGGGATTCGGGGATTATGGCTACACCTTC
CASSLGFGDYGYTF
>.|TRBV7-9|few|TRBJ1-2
TGTGCCAGCAGCCCCCGTGGCGGCAGTTTTAACTATGGCTACACCTTC
CASSPRGGSFNYGYTF
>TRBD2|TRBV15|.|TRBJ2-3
TGTGCCACCAGCAGAGGGGATAGCGGGAGAGACACAGATACGCAGTATTTT
CATSRGDSGRDTDTQYF